This T cell receptor beta chain originates from a study of shared clonotypes between healthy human individuals. This CDR3 comprises 14 residues. V shed 1 base and J shed 7 bases, with 10 bases lying between them. Germline V gene lookup returns CDR1 LNHDA and CDR2 SQIVND (reference sequence). The unsorted samples took tens of millions of PBMCs to get genomic DNA. Using immunoSEQ multiplex PCR, the repertoire was profiled, and TCRdb retains in-frame clones only, with some absent. In the table there are roughly 490,000 clones, about three quarters of which are singletons. The chain is built from TRBV19 and TRBJ1-4; D is ambiguous. Sequenced sample: PBMCs. This TCR came from a woman in her forties in good health. Some clones in this sample may be carry-over from other donors' samples. The CDR3 spells CASSIGGSGEKLFF. In DNA, the CDR3 is TGTGCCAGTAGTATAGGGGGAAGTGGTGAAAAACTGTTTTTT.